One T cell receptor beta chain is described in this entry. Its target is unknown. Selected positively for CCR7 and CD45RO-negative, naive CD8 cells excluded terminally differentiated effector memory CD45RA+ cells. Free of recent acute infections or vaccinations, the donors were healthy HIV-negative adults. At the deep level, the assay was run. Source study methods: ImmunoSEQ only sent back junction sequences with no quality scores, so filtering was done differently. Assay used: immunoSEQ multiplex PCR; TCRdb lists only in-frame clones, some missing. V and J calls and clone size are copied from that table; D and trimming were computed from the DNA. This sample carries around 2.1 million clones, more than 85% of them seen once, and the ten largest clones take roughly 1.7%. This sample is part of a study of shared clonotypes between healthy human individuals. Overall study findings and caveats: A handful of donors showed sharing of approximately 5% of naive CD4 clonotypes.

Germline CDR1 reads MNHNY; CDR2 reads SVGAGI (reference sequence). V gave up 6 bases and J gave up 4 bases, with 15 bases separating them. The CDR3 spans 14 residues. This chain connects TRBV6-6 to TRBJ2-5, with TRBD1 as a possible D gene (5 bases). Sequencing was carried out using naive CD8+ T cells from PBMCs. This receptor was taken from a man between 18 and 29 years old in good health. Some clones in this sample may be carry-over from other donors' samples. CDR3 amino acids: CASRKLDSAETQYF. The CDR3 coding sequence is TGTGCCAGCAGAAAACTCGACAGCGCAGAGACCCAGTACTTC.